The entry below gives a single T cell receptor beta chain sequence along with its context. The sample originates from a study of shared clonotypes between healthy human individuals. The V gene's germline CDR1 is SEHNR and CDR2 FQNEAQ (reference sequence). The CDR3 is 15 residues long. Trimming cost V 5 bases and J 2 bases; bases outside gene matches: 7. Evenly divided among several immunoSEQ plates was the genomic DNA of each subset. Sequenced by immunoSEQ multiplex PCR; TCRdb stores in-frame clones only, minus some. The repertoire holds some 500,000 clones, with around three quarters as singletons. The V gene is TRBV7-9, the J gene TRBJ1-2; the match to TRBD1 covers 8 bases. The sequence was obtained from a woman aged 40 to 50 in good health. Some clones in this sample may be carry-over from other donors' samples. Sequencing was carried out using PBMCs. The CDR3 DNA sequence: TGTGCCAGCAGCCCTAGACAGGGGCCAAACTATGGCTACACCTTC. This codes for CASSPRQGPNYGYTF.